These 3 T cell receptor beta chains were sequenced from one sample in a study of stem cell transplantation in POMP-related autoinflammatory disease. Assay: immunoSEQ multiplex PCR; the TCRdb copy retains only in-frame clones and omits some. This sample yields tens of thousands of clones, of which 80% to 85% are seen a single time; 2% to 3% belongs to the top ten. Sequences were derived from CD4+ T cells from PBMCs, sampled before stem cell transplantation. These receptors were collected from a human donor with POMP-related autoinflammation and immune dysregulation (PRAID).

Details on this clone: In the same sample, other DNA sequences code for this CDR3. This rearrangement joins TRBV5-1 to TRBJ1-2, with a tentative D call TRBD1 (5 bases). The V gene's germline CDR1 is SGHRS and CDR2 YFSETQ. With 0 bases removed from V and 5 bases from J, the gap between germline ends came to 8 bases. The CDR3 is made up of 13 amino acids. The DNA for the CDR3 is TGCGCCAGCAGCTTGGCGACAGCTTATGGCTACACCTTC. Translated, it gives CASSLATAYGYTF.

This rearrangement joins TRBV30 to TRBJ2-3, with D unresolved. The germline CDR1 and CDR2 sequences are GTSNPN and SVGIG (reference sequence). Trimming cost V 7 bases and J 1 base, with 9 bases left between them. The CDR3 is 12 amino acids. CDR3 DNA sequence: TGTGCCTCGTCGGAAGGCACAGATACGCAGTATTTT. Encoded protein: CASSEGTDTQYF.

The rearrangement joins TRBV11-2 to TRBJ2-1; D is undetermined. CDR3 size: 17 residues. The V gene lost 3 bases and the J gene lost 1 base, with 16 bases spanning the gap. Germline values: CDR1 SGHAT, CDR2 FQNNGV. The CDR3 reads CASSFRLGGPSYNEQFF. The DNA for the CDR3 is TGTGCCAGCAGCTTTCGTCTCGGCGGCCCGTCCTACAATGAGCAGTTCTTC.